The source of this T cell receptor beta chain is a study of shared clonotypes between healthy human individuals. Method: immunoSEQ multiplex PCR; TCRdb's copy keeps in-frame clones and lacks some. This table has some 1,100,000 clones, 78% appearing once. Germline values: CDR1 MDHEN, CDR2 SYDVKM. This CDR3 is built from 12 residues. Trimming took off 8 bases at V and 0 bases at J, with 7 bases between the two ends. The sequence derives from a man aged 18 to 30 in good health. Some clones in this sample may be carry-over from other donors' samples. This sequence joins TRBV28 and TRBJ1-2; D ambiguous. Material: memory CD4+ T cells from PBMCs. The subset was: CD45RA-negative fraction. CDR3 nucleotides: TGTGCCAGCTTGCGGGCTAACTATGGCTACACCTTC. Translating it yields CASLRANYGYTF.